These 8 T cell receptor beta chains share one sample of origin, sequenced in a study of T cell responses to AZD1222 COVID-19 vaccine. Produced via immunoSEQ multiplex PCR; TCRdb's table is partial and in-frame only. The table has around 120,000 clones, under 95% seen once. This specimen consisted of peripheral blood, obtained on day 0 of AZD1222 vaccination. Receptors originate from an adult in good health.

In DNA, the CDR3 is TGTGCCAGCAGCCCACTACCCGAGACGCAGCCCCAGCATTTT. Protein sequence: CASSPLPETQPQHF. The chain combines TRBV7-2 with TRBJ1-5; D not certain. CDR1 SGHTA and CDR2 FQGNSA come from the germline V gene. V lost 5 bases, J lost 7 bases, and 15 bases lay in between. The CDR3 has 14 amino acids.

The chain uses TRBV12-3 or TRBV12-4 and TRBJ1-2; D perhaps matches TRBD1 (5 bases). The CDR3 spans 13 residues. V lost 6 bases and J lost 4, with 12 bases in between. The CDR3 sequence: CASRRTGAYGYTF. CDR3 sequence (DNA): TGTGCCAGCAGACGTACCGGGGCCTATGGCTACACCTTC.

The chain is built from TRBV4-3 and TRBJ1-1; D is unresolved. There are 13 residues in the CDR3. Trimming removed 0 bases from V and 1 base from J, with 3 bases in between. The germline gives CDR1 LGHNA, CDR2 YSLEER. CDR3 in DNA: TGCGCCAGCAGCCAAGATACGAACACTGAAGCTTTCTTT. It specifies CASSQDTNTEAFF.

V usage is TRBV5-1 and J usage is TRBJ2-1; the D gene is possibly TRBD1 (6 bases). V dropped 1 base and J dropped 8 bases, with 13 bases sitting between them. Per the germline V gene, CDR1 is SGHRS and CDR2 is YFSETQ. The CDR3 runs 14 residues. The CDR3 is CASSLWTEWDEQFF. CDR3 bases: TGCGCCAGCAGCTTGTGGACAGAGTGGGATGAGCAGTTCTTC.

This sequence joins TRBV5-1 and TRBJ1-2, with D perhaps TRBD1 (6 bases). The V end was cut by 9 bases, the J end by 3 bases, with 12 bases between. In germline, CDR1 is SGHRS, CDR2 YFSETQ. This CDR3 is 12 amino acids long. In nucleotides, the CDR3 is TGCGCCACAGGGGAGGCGGACTATGGCTACACCTTC. This encodes CATGEADYGYTF.

The CDR3 is CASSEGRTTRLFF. For the CDR3, the DNA is TGTGCCAGTAGTGAAGGGAGGACGACTAGGCTGTTTTTT. The V call is TRBV19, the J call TRBJ1-4, with D uncertain. Germline V lookup: CDR1 LNHDA, CDR2 SQIVND (reference sequence). This CDR3 is 13 amino acids long. V dropped 5 bases and J dropped 14 bases, with 18 bases sitting between them.

The genes are TRBV5-1 and TRBJ2-1; D not resolved. Per the germline V gene, CDR1 is SGHRS and CDR2 is YFSETQ. The CDR3 is 15 amino acids. V was cut by 1 base and J by 0 bases, with 8 bases left in between. CDR3 sequence: CASSLMGNSYNEQFF. CDR3 sequence (DNA): TGCGCCAGCAGCTTGATGGGTAACTCCTACAATGAGCAGTTCTTC.

V is TRBV11-3 and J is TRBJ1-2; tentative D call: TRBD1 (6 bases). The length of the CDR3 is 13 residues. Trimming stripped 4 bases from V and 8 bases from J, with 14 bases between. In germline, CDR1 is SGHNT, CDR2 YENEEA. CDR3 protein: CASSSGGARGYTF. The CDR3, as DNA: TGTGCCAGCAGCTCTGGGGGGGCGAGGGGCTACACCTTC.